This T cell receptor (beta chain) was sequenced in a study of Graves' ophthalmopathy and Graves' hyperthyroidism. Amplification targeted the TCR beta CDR3 regions, with RNA transcripts as the source material. The authors performed first-round RT-PCR with HTBI primers and then a second-round multiplex PCR. TCRdb itself ran the multiplex PCR reads through MiXCR, one entry per CDR3 protein. Of roughly 1.1 million distinct CDR3 sequences in the sample, less than 45% were seen once. The CDR3 consists of 13 residues. V was pared by 6 bases and J by 6 bases, with 6 bases of the junction left unmatched. Germline CDR1 is ENHRY and CDR2 is SYGVKD. Hyperthyroidism was new, under 2 months, in patients aged 18 to 65.

The rearrangement joins TRBV10-3 to TRBJ2-7; 9 bases agree with TRBD1. Sequences were obtained from peripheral blood or thyroid tissue (not recorded which). The TCR originated in an adult man with Graves' hyperthyroidism. The DNA of the CDR3 is TGTGCCATCAGCTTAGGACAGGGGTCCGAGCAGTACTTC. Protein: CAISLGQGSEQYF.